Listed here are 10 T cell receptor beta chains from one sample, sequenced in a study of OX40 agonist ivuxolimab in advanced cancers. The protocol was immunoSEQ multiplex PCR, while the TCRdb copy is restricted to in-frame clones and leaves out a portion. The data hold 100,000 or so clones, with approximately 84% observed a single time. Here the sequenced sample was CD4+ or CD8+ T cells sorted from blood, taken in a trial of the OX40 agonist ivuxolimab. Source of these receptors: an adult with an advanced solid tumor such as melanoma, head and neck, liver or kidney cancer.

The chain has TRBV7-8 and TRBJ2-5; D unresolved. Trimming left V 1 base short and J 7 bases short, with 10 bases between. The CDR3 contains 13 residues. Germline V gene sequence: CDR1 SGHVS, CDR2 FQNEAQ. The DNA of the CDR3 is TGTGCCAGCAGCTTAGGTGGGGAAGGGACCCAGTACTTC. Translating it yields CASSLGGEGTQYF.

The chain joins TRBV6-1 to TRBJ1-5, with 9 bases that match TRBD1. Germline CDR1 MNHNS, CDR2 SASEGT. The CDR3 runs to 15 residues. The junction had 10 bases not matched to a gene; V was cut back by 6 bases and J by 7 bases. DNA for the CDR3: TGTGCCAGCAGGGGGGGGACAGGGATCAACCAGCCCCAGCATTTT. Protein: CASRGGTGINQPQHF.

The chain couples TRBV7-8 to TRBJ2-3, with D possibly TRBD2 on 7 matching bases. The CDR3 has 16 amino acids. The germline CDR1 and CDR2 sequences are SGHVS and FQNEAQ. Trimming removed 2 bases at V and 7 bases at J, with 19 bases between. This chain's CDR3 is CASSLWGGGPFYTQYF. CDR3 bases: TGTGCCAGCAGCTTATGGGGCGGGGGCCCTTTCTATACGCAGTATTTT. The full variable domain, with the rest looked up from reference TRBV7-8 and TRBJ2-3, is GAGVSQSPRYKVAKRGQDVALRCDPISGHVSLFWYQQALGQGPEFLTYFQNEAQLDKSGLPSDRFFAERPEGSVSTLKIQRTQQEDSAVYLCASSLWGGGPFYTQYFGPGTRLTVL.

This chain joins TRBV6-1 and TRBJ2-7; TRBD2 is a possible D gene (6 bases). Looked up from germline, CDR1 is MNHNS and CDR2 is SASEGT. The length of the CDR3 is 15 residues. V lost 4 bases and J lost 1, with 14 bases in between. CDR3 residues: CASSARTIPSYEQYF. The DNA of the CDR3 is TGTGCCAGCAGTGCTCGGACTATCCCATCCTACGAGCAGTACTTC.

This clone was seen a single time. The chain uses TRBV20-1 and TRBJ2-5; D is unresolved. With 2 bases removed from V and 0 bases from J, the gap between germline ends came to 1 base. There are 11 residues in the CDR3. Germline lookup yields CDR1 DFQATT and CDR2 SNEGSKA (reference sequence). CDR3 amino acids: CSARHQETQYF. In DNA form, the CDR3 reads TGCAGTGCTAGACACCAAGAGACCCAGTACTTC.

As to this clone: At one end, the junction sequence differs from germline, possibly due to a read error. The CDR3 region is CASTNREATYEQYF. The CDR3, as DNA: TGTGCCAGCACCAACCGGGAGGCCACCTATGAGCAGTACTTC. This sequence joins TRBV13 and TRBJ2-7, with 7 nucleotides matching TRBD2. CDR3 size: 14 residues. Germline V gene sequence: CDR1 PRHDT, CDR2 FYEKMQ (reference sequence).

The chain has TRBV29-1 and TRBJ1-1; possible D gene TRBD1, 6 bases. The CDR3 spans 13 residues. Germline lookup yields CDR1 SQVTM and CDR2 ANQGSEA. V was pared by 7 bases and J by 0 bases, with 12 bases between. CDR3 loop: CSATDSLNTEAFF. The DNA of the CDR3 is TGCAGCGCCACGGACAGCTTGAACACTGAAGCTTTCTTT.

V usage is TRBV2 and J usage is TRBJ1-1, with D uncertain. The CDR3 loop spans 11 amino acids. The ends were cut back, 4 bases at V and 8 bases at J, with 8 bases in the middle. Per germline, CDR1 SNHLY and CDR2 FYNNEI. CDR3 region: CASSVALEAFF. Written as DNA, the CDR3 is TGTGCCAGCAGTGTTGCCTTAGAAGCTTTCTTT.

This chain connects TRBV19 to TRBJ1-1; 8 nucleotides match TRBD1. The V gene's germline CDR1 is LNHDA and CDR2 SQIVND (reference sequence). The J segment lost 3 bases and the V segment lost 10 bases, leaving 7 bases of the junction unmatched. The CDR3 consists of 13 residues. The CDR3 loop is CAIAQGVDTEAFF. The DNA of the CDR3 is TGTGCCATCGCACAGGGGGTTGACACTGAAGCTTTCTTT. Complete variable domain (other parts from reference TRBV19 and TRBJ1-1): DGGITQSPKYLFRKEGQNVTLSCEQNLNHDAMYWYRQDPGQGLRLIYYSQIVNDFQKGDIAEGYSVSREKKESFPLTVTSAQKNPTAFYLCAIAQGVDTEAFFGQGTRLTVV.

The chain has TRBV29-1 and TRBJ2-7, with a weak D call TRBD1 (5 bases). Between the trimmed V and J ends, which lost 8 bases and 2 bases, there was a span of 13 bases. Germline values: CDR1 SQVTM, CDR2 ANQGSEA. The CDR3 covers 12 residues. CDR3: CSYSQGPYEQYF. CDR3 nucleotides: TGCAGCTATAGCCAGGGCCCCTACGAGCAGTACTTC.